The 10 T cell receptor beta chains in this list originate from one sample, sequenced in a study of CD8 T cells in ankylosing spondylitis. TCRdb redid the calling of the 5' RACE reads with MiXCR, one entry per CDR3 protein. The sample has 200,000 or so distinct CDR3 sequences, 10% to 15% seen once. The sequenced sample consisted of blood, either unsorted or a sorted T cell fraction (not recorded which). Every receptor here comes from a female donor with ankylosing spondylitis or in good health (not recorded which).

V is TRBV5-4 and J is TRBJ1-1, with TRBD1 identical over 8 bases. The CDR3 spans 14 residues. CDR1 is SGHNT and CDR2 is YYREEE in the germline V gene (reference sequence). The V and J ends lost 4 bases and 4 bases, in that order; junction bases with no gene match: 6. As DNA, the CDR3 is TGTGCCAGCAGCCCCAGGGGGCTGGGCACTGAAGCTTTCTTT. Translating it yields CASSPRGLGTEAFF.

This clonotype showed up many times. V and J are TRBV20-1 and TRBJ2-7; 9 positions agree with TRBD2. This CDR3 has 14 amino acids. V lost 6 bases, J lost 4 bases, and 10 bases stayed unmatched. Germline values: CDR1 DFQATT, CDR2 SNEGSKA (reference sequence). CDR3 nucleotides: TGCAGTGCGGACCGGGGAGCGGGAGGTTACGAGCAGTACTTC. It yields the protein CSADRGAGGYEQYF.

The chain couples TRBV7-3 to TRBJ2-7; D might be TRBD2 (6 bases). Germline CDR1 and CDR2: SGHTA and FQGTGA. This CDR3 region has 17 residues. V lost 5 bases, J lost 0 bases, and 20 bases lay in between. CDR3 in amino acids: CASSVVGLANTSYEQYF. As DNA, the CDR3 is TGTGCCAGCAGCGTGGTTGGTCTAGCGAACACCTCCTACGAGCAGTACTTC.

This clonotype appeared a few times. The chain carries TRBV19 and TRBJ1-2; D remains ambiguous. CDR1 is LNHDA, CDR2 SQIVND, per germline (reference sequence). This CDR3 region has 12 residues. Deletions cut 8 bases from V and 4 bases from J, with 11 bases between. In DNA form, the CDR3 reads TGTGCCAGTGCAGGAATTACCTATGGCTACACCTTC. It yields the protein CASAGITYGYTF.

This clonotype was found a few times. This chain uses TRBV11-3 with TRBJ2-1; the D is unclear. The V gene lost 2 bases and the J gene lost 5 bases, with 10 bases spanning the gap. This CDR3 has 14 residues. Looked up from germline, CDR1 is SGHNT and CDR2 is YENEEA. The CDR3 sequence: CASSLLGRNNEQFF. CDR3 sequence (DNA): TGTGCCAGCAGCTTACTGGGAAGAAACAATGAGCAGTTCTTC.

Notes on this clonotype: The junction departs from germline at one end; a sequencing error may be responsible. The chain employs TRBV7-9 and TRBJ2-1, with 8 bases aligning to TRBD1. The CDR3 totals 16 residues. Per the germline V gene, CDR1 is SEHNR and CDR2 is FQNEAQ (reference sequence). CDR3 DNA sequence: TGTGTCAGCAGCCCCGTCGAAGGACAGGGTCTGAGTGAGCAGTTCTTC. It encodes CVSSPVEGQGLSEQFF.

There are many counts of this clonotype. CDR3 sequence (DNA): TGTGCCAGCGGATCCTTACAGGGAGCCCTCAATCAGCCCCAGCATTTT. Translated: CASGSLQGALNQPQHF. The rearrangement links TRBV28 to TRBJ1-5, with a tentative D call TRBD1 (6 bases). CDR1 and CDR2 from the germline V gene are MDHEN and SYDVKM. The CDR3 extends over 16 amino acids. The germline V and J ends were trimmed by 8 bases and 3 bases, with 20 bases remaining between them.

The sample holds many counts of this clonotype. The V gene is TRBV7-2, the J gene TRBJ1-5; TRBD1 matches 8 bases. CDR3 length: 15 amino acids. Trimming at V came to 0 bases and at J to 5 bases, leaving 3 bases not matched to a gene. Germline V CDR1 and CDR2: SGHTA, FQGNSA. The CDR3 sequence: CASSLAQGADQPQHF. The CDR3 nucleotides are TGTGCCAGCAGCTTAGCCCAGGGGGCGGATCAGCCCCAGCATTTT. Full variable domain (remainder filled in from reference TRBV7-2 and TRBJ1-5): GAGVSQSPSNKVTEKGKDVELRCDPISGHTALYWYRQSLGQGLEFLIYFQGNSAPDKSGLPSDRFSAERTGGSVSTLTIQRTQQEDSAVYLCASSLAQGADQPQHFGDGTRLSIL.

This clonotype has ten or more counts. The chain uses TRBV6-1 and TRBJ1-1, with a possible D match to TRBD1 (6 bases). The V gene's germline CDR1 is MNHNS and CDR2 SASEGT. The CDR3 is 14 residues long. Deletions cut 6 bases from V and 6 bases from J, with 17 bases between. The CDR3, as DNA: TGTGCCAGCAGGTTGACAGGTGATTATGCTGAAGCTTTCTTT. Protein: CASRLTGDYAEAFF.

V usage is TRBV20-1 and J usage is TRBJ1-1; no firm D call. V gave up 4 bases and J gave up 0 bases, with 9 bases separating them. The CDR3 totals 13 residues. The germline gives CDR1 DFQATT, CDR2 SNEGSKA (reference sequence). CDR3 protein: CSAKGRMNTEAFF. The CDR3 DNA reads as TGCAGTGCTAAAGGGAGGATGAACACTGAAGCTTTCTTT.